The source of this T cell receptor beta chain is a study of shared T cell receptors in the human thymus. This clone was counted a single time. Germline V gene sequence: CDR1 SGHTA, CDR2 FQGNSA. V shed 5 bases, J shed 5 bases, and the junction held 15 bases outside the gene matches. The CDR3 is made up of 17 amino acids. Profiling relied on immunoSEQ multiplex PCR, and the TCRdb table lists in-frame clones only, not all of them. The table lists some 660,000 clones, 87% of them singletons. The same sample was also used in a study of human thymus T cells. As reported in that work: From resections taken during corrective heart surgery, the thymus tissue was obtained.

The sample taken for sequencing was thymocytes. This TCR was sampled from a boy in the first two years of life with a congenital heart defect. The chain couples TRBV7-2 to TRBJ2-3, with 8 bases matching TRBD2. The CDR3 here is CASSPENEAGEVDTQYF. The CDR3 DNA follows: TGTGCCAGCAGCCCCGAAAATGAAGCGGGAGAGGTAGATACGCAGTATTTT.